This entry lists 10 T cell receptor beta chains sequenced from one sample in a study of T cell responses to AZD1222 COVID-19 vaccine. Only in-frame clones appear in the TCRdb table, and some are missing; sequencing was by immunoSEQ multiplex PCR. The sample has some 170,000 clones; roughly 91% are singletons. Source: peripheral blood, taken 28 days after the second dose of the MenACWY control vaccine. The origin of the receptors is an adult who received the MenACWY meningococcal vaccine as a control.

The chain is built from TRBV4-1 and TRBJ2-4; 10 nucleotides match TRBD1. CDR3 length equals 17 residues. The J segment lost 2 bases and the V segment lost 2 bases, leaving 6 bases of the junction unmatched. The germline gives CDR1 MGHRA, CDR2 YSYEKL. The CDR3 DNA is TGCGCCAGCAGCCAATCTGTGGGACAGGGGCCCAAAAACATTCAGTACTTC. It encodes CASSQSVGQGPKNIQYF.

The gene calls are TRBV7-9 and TRBJ2-2, with D possibly matching TRBD2 (6 bases). The CDR3 loop spans 16 amino acids. Germline CDR1 SEHNR, CDR2 FQNEAQ (reference sequence). Trimming pared 1 base from V and 6 bases from J, leaving 15 bases between. This CDR3 is CASSLGGTLVAGELFF. CDR3 DNA: TGTGCCAGCAGCTTAGGCGGGACTTTAGTGGCCGGGGAGCTGTTTTTT.

This chain links TRBV5-1 with TRBJ2-5; 10 nucleotides line up with TRBD1. The germline gives CDR1 SGHRS, CDR2 YFSETQ. J gave up 4 bases and V 4 bases, and 7 bases lay outside the gene matches. This CDR3 has 15 amino acids. The DNA of the CDR3 is TGCGCCAGCAGCCCAAGGGACAGGGGAGGAGAGACCCAGTACTTC. It yields the protein CASSPRDRGGETQYF.

This clone was counted a single time. The chain couples TRBV6-1 to TRBJ2-1; D not certain. Germline V lookup: CDR1 MNHNS, CDR2 SASEGT. This CDR3 spans 16 amino acids. Trimming stripped 2 bases from V and 6 bases from J, with 17 bases between. The CDR3 nucleotides read TGTGCCAGCAGTGAAACCGCACCCCCTCGTTTCAATGAGCAGTTCTTC. It encodes CASSETAPPRFNEQFF.

V and J are TRBV30 and TRBJ2-7; D may be TRBD2 (6 bases). The V end was cut by 4 bases, the J end by 2 bases, with 18 bases between. CDR3 length equals 15 residues. Germline V gene sequence: CDR1 GTSNPN, CDR2 SVGIG (reference sequence). CDR3 bases: TGTGCCTGGAAAATTGGGACTTCAAACGCCTACGAGCAGTACTTC. Translated: CAWKIGTSNAYEQYF.

This clone was recorded once. This chain connects TRBV28 to TRBJ2-1, with TRBD2 as a possible D gene (6 bases). The CDR3 totals 14 residues. V was cut by 7 bases and J by 9 bases, with 19 bases left in between. CDR1 and CDR2 from the germline V gene are MDHEN and SYDVKM. The CDR3 DNA follows: TGTGCCAGCACCCTAGCTGGGGCCGGGGGTGAGCAGTTCTTC. It translates to CASTLAGAGGEQFF.

This clone has more than one count but fewer than ten. The genes are TRBV7-2 and TRBJ2-1; 10 positions match TRBD2. CDR3 size: 15 residues. Germline V lookup: CDR1 SGHTA, CDR2 FQGNSA. V gave up 5 bases and J gave up 7 bases; unmatched junction bases: 8. This chain's CDR3 is CASSRTSGAGNEQFF. The CDR3 nucleotides read TGTGCCAGCAGCCGTACTAGCGGGGCAGGAAATGAGCAGTTCTTC.

The chain uses TRBV30 and TRBJ1-2; D possibly corresponds to TRBD1 (6 bases). The CDR3 is made up of 16 amino acids. The V end lost 2 bases, the J end lost 2 bases, and 18 bases lay between the germline ends. From germline, CDR1 is GTSNPN and CDR2 SVGIG (reference sequence). CDR3 region: CAWSSQPDRRNYGYTF. CDR3 in DNA: TGTGCCTGGAGTTCCCAGCCGGACAGACGGAACTATGGCTACACCTTC.

The genes are TRBV6-5 and TRBJ2-7; 8 nucleotides line up with TRBD2. The CDR3 totals 12 residues. The V gene end was trimmed by 2 bases and the J gene end by 6 bases; junction bases not matched to a gene: 0. Germline lookup yields CDR1 MNHEY and CDR2 SVGAGI. The CDR3 protein is CASSYSGGEQYF. DNA for the CDR3: TGTGCCAGCAGTTACAGCGGGGGCGAGCAGTACTTC.

V is TRBV5-3 and J is TRBJ2-6; weak D call: TRBD1 (5 bases). TRBV5-3 is an open reading frame, and its role is uncertain. V lost 2 bases and J lost 3, with 24 bases in between. The CDR3 runs to 20 residues. CDR3: CARSFNVAGRVNRGANVLTF. In DNA, the CDR3 is TGTGCCAGAAGCTTTAATGTGGCAGGGCGAGTGAATCGTGGGGCCAACGTCCTGACTTTC.